These 18 T cell receptor beta chains were sequenced from one sample in a study of cytomegalovirus exposure and HLA in healthy donors. Primers: 60 Vbeta forward and 13 Jbeta reverse. The protocol was immunoSEQ multiplex PCR, while the TCRdb copy is restricted to in-frame clones and leaves out a portion. This repertoire shows 120,000 to 150,000 clones, around 72% found once; its top ten account for 1.3%. The material sequenced was PBMCs. The receptors were gathered from a woman aged 40 to 50 in good health and CMV-seronegative.

J is TRBJ2-1 and V is TRBV5-4, with TRBD2 as a possible D gene (5 bases). V lost 1 base and J lost 5, with 13 bases in between. This CDR3 is built from 15 residues. Germline V gives CDR1 SGHNT, CDR2 YYREEE (reference sequence). CDR3 loop: CASSLWRGGDNEQFF. CDR3 DNA sequence: TGTGCCAGCAGCTTGTGGCGAGGAGGCGACAATGAGCAGTTCTTC.

The chain carries TRBV7-9 and TRBJ2-2, with D perhaps TRBD1 (6 bases). The CDR3 runs to 14 residues. Germline V gene sequence: CDR1 SEHNR, CDR2 FQNEAQ (reference sequence). V shed 5 bases and J shed 7 bases, with 14 bases lying between them. The CDR3 nucleotides are TGTGCCAGCAGCCCCTCAGGGGTGGACGGGGAGCTGTTTTTT. Translated, it gives CASSPSGVDGELFF.

For the CDR3, the DNA is TGTGCCAGTCTACAGGGGGCACATAGTCCTGGGGCCAACGTCCTGACTTTC. Protein: CASLQGAHSPGANVLTF. The chain has TRBV19 and TRBJ2-6; 9 nucleotides agree with TRBD1. The CDR3 has 17 residues. The ends lost 8 bases at V and 2 bases at J; junction bases unmatched: 10. The V gene's germline CDR1 is LNHDA and CDR2 SQIVND (reference sequence).

This chain links TRBV19 with TRBJ2-1; 7 bases are a match to TRBD2. Losses at the gene ends were 8 bases for V and 2 bases for J; bases not matched to a gene: 9. This CDR3 has 15 residues. Germline CDR1 reads LNHDA; CDR2 reads SQIVND (reference sequence). The chain's CDR3 is CASSVGGDPYNEQFF. Written as DNA, the CDR3 is TGTGCCAGTTCGGTGGGGGGGGACCCCTACAATGAGCAGTTCTTC.

The chain couples TRBV7-9 to TRBJ1-1; D is uncertain. V lost 3 bases to trimming and J lost 8 bases, with 7 bases between them. In germline, CDR1 is SEHNR, CDR2 FQNEAQ (reference sequence). This CDR3 has 11 amino acids. CDR3 nucleotide sequence: TGTGCCAGCAGCTTGAACAAGGAAGCTTTCTTT. The encoded protein is CASSLNKEAFF.

This chain links TRBV6-1 with TRBJ1-1; tentatively, D is TRBD1 (5 bases). This CDR3 contains 14 residues. Germline CDR1 and CDR2: MNHNS and SASEGT. Trimming took off 6 bases at V and 1 base at J, with 12 bases between the two ends. CDR3 bases: TGTGCCAGCAGCGGGCAGGGCGGGAACACTGAAGCTTTCTTT. This sequence encodes CASSGQGGNTEAFF.

The sample holds a few counts of this clone. CDR3 sequence (DNA): TGCGCCAGCGGGACCGGGACAGGGAGTGAGGGCTACACCTTC. This encodes CASGTGTGSEGYTF. This chain uses TRBV5-1 with TRBJ1-2; 9 nucleotides match TRBD1. Germline V gives CDR1 SGHRS, CDR2 YFSETQ. The trim removed 7 bases at V and 8 bases at J, leaving 12 bases unmatched. CDR3 size: 14 residues.

This chain joins TRBV7-3 and TRBJ2-3; 12 bases line up with TRBD2. From germline, CDR1 is SGHTA and CDR2 FQGTGA. V lost 5 bases, J lost 4 bases, and 4 bases stayed unmatched. This CDR3 is built from 15 residues. The CDR3 reads CASSPSGGAPDTQYF. CDR3 nucleotide sequence: TGTGCCAGCAGCCCTAGCGGGGGGGCCCCAGATACGCAGTATTTT.

This chain links TRBV6-5 with TRBJ1-3, with 8 positions matching TRBD1. The J segment lost 1 base and the V segment lost 0 bases, leaving 2 bases of the junction unmatched. Germline assignment: CDR1 MNHEY and CDR2 SVGAGI. This CDR3 region has 16 residues. The CDR3 DNA is TGTGCCAGCAGTTACTCGGACAGGGTTTCTGGAAACACCATATATTTT. Translation gives CASSYSDRVSGNTIYF.

V is TRBV28 and J is TRBJ1-6, with a weak D call TRBD1 (5 bases). Germline values: CDR1 MDHEN, CDR2 SYDVKM. Trimming took off 5 bases at V and 7 bases at J, with 12 bases between the two ends. This CDR3 comprises 14 residues. The chain's CDR3 is CASSRRGGNSPLHF. CDR3 in DNA: TGTGCCAGCAGTCGCCGCGGGGGGAATTCACCCCTCCACTTT.

This clone was observed a few times. The rearrangement uses TRBV27 and TRBJ1-1; 7 bases align to TRBD1. Germline CDR1 is MNHEY and CDR2 is SMNVEV (reference sequence). V lost 6 bases and J lost 1; bases outside the gene matches: 5. CDR3 length: 14 residues. The CDR3 nucleotides are TGTGCCAGCAGAACGGGACAGACGAACACTGAAGCTTTCTTT. This translates into CASRTGQTNTEAFF.

This clone is a singleton in its sample. The rearrangement uses TRBV5-1 and TRBJ1-2; tentative D call: TRBD1 (5 bases). Trimming removed 5 bases at V and 6 bases at J, with 23 bases between. The germline V gene has CDR1 SGHRS and CDR2 YFSETQ. This CDR3 contains 16 residues. CDR3 nucleotides: TGCGCCAGCAGACCTAATCCCAGGGTCTCGCAAAATGGCTACACCTTC. Amino acid sequence: CASRPNPRVSQNGYTF.

The rearrangement joins TRBV6-1 to TRBJ2-2, with 7 bases identical to TRBD1. The CDR3 covers 15 residues. CDR1 and CDR2 from the germline V gene are MNHNS and SASEGT. The V segment lost 6 bases and the J segment 2 bases; nucleotides outside the gene matches: 6. CDR3 nucleotide sequence: TGTGCCAGCAGGGCCGGGACAGACAACACCGGGGAGCTGTTTTTT. This codes for CASRAGTDNTGELFF.

This clone was seen a single time. The chain employs TRBV7-9 and TRBJ2-7; 7 nucleotides agree with TRBD1. The CDR3 has 15 amino acids. J gave up 3 bases and V 3 bases, and 8 bases lay outside the gene matches. In germline, CDR1 is SEHNR, CDR2 FQNEAQ (reference sequence). CDR3 sequence reads: CASSFGDSKFYEQYF. In nucleotides, the CDR3 is TGTGCCAGCAGCTTTGGGGACAGTAAATTCTACGAGCAGTACTTC.

V is TRBV20-1 and J is TRBJ2-7, with a weak D call TRBD2 (6 bases). CDR1 and CDR2 from the germline V gene are DFQATT and SNEGSKA (reference sequence). Trimming took off 5 bases at V and 2 bases at J, with 7 bases between the two ends. The CDR3 covers 11 residues. This CDR3 is CSARTTYEQYV. In DNA, the CDR3 is TGCAGTGCTCGGACTACCTACGAGCAGTACGTC.

CDR3 in amino acids: CASRKSGTGTNTGELFF. DNA for the CDR3: TGTGCCAGCCGAAAGTCGGGGACAGGGACCAACACCGGGGAGCTGTTTTTT. V gene TRBV11-3 combines with J gene TRBJ2-2; 9 nucleotides agree with TRBD1. The CDR3 sequence is 17 residues long. The V gene's germline CDR1 is SGHNT and CDR2 YENEEA. J lost 2 bases, V lost 8 bases, and 12 bases had no gene match.

The CDR3 protein is CASSELMTVAGEATNEKLFF. CDR3 coding DNA: TGTGCCAGCAGTGAACTTATGACGGTGGCCGGGGAGGCAACTAATGAAAAACTGTTTTTT. The chain uses TRBV2 and TRBJ1-4; D is undetermined. Germline lookup yields CDR1 SNHLY and CDR2 FYNNEI. The CDR3 has 20 residues. V was shortened by 2 bases and J by 0 bases, with 22 bases between the two germline ends.

This chain links TRBV2 with TRBJ1-2, with a weak D call TRBD1 (5 bases). V was trimmed by 2 bases and J by 8 bases, leaving 18 bases between them. CDR3 length: 15 residues. The germline CDR1 and CDR2 sequences are SNHLY and FYNNEI. The DNA for the CDR3 is TGTGCCAGCAGTGAAATTACCCCCGGGACTTCAGGCTACACCTTC. This gives the protein CASSEITPGTSGYTF.